This TCR beta chain was observed in a study of glioma-infiltrating T cells after dendritic cell vaccination. CDR1 and CDR2 from the germline V gene are MGHRA and YSYEKL. Trimming removed 4 bases at V and 2 bases at J, with 15 bases between. The CDR3 sequence is 15 residues long. Blood PBMC samples: pre-vaccination, two weeks post third vaccination, and at tumor progression. The primer mix had 60 V beta and 13 J beta primers. Measured with immunoSEQ multiplex PCR; TCRdb has only the in-frame clones, and not every one. The sample has fewer than 50,000 clones; just under 85% are singletons. The sequence was obtained from a human donor with glioblastoma. The chain combines TRBV4-1 with TRBJ2-7; D is perhaps TRBD2 (6 bases). The starting material was blood, obtained before dendritic cell vaccination. In DNA form, the CDR3 reads TGCGCCAGCAGCCCTAGCCGGGACTTAACCTACGAGCAGTACTTC. This gives the protein CASSPSRDLTYEQYF.